What follows describes a single T cell receptor (beta chain). Its antigen is not identified. The sample originates from a study of vaccination effects on CD4 cells after COVID-19. Sequencing was preceded by expansion of antigen-specific CD4+ T cells with viral peptide pools in the ViraFEST assay. On approximately day 9 of culture, CD4+ T cells were separated out. Vaccine recipients had no previous SARS-CoV-2 infection; their nucleocapsid antibodies were negative. Study results and limitations: Marked contraction was observed in infection-induced and vaccine-induced clones late after vaccination.

Method: immunoSEQ multiplex PCR; TCRdb's copy keeps in-frame clones and lacks some. The repertoire holds just under 65,000 clones, with around 75% as singletons. The sample was CD4+ T cells from PBMCs cultured with HCoV-OC43 spike peptides, taken before COVID-19 vaccination. Subset given: HCoV-OC43 spike overlapping peptide pool stimulation. The receptor was derived from a human donor who received a COVID-19 vaccine.

Written as DNA, the CDR3 is TGTGCCAGCAGCGCCTGGACTAGCGGGCGGGGAGAGACCCAGTACTTC. It specifies CASSAWTSGRGETQYF. The chain employs TRBV5-8 and TRBJ2-5, with 11 bases fitting TRBD2. Germline loops: CDR1 SGHTS, CDR2 YDEGEE. V was pared by 4 bases and J by 4 bases, with 9 bases of the junction left unmatched. This CDR3 spans 16 amino acids.